The text below deals with one TCR beta chain. Its target is not known. The conserved closing phenylalanine or tryptophan is absent in this CDR3, likely reflecting a read error. Germline CDR1 MDHEN, CDR2 SYDVKM. The CDR3 length is 14 residues. The study amplified the TCR beta CDR3 region from genomic DNA. This amplification was carried out by two rounds of multiplex PCR. Gene-specific TRBV and TRBJ primers were used in PCR round one. Using its own MiXCR run on the multiplex PCR reads, TCRdb lists one record per CDR3 protein. Of about 22,000 distinct CDR3 sequences listed, about 40% are singletons. The source of the sample is a study of prognosis after radiotherapy for stage I lung cancer. About the study: Histology showed adenocarcinoma in more than 10 patients versus squamous cell carcinoma in over five. Study-level points and caveats: The median unique TCR clone count dropped from roughly 9,900 to 7,200 after stereotactic body radiation therapy.

This clonotype originated in a donor older than 45 with non-small cell lung cancer. This sample comprised PBMCs, obtained before or after stereotactic body radiation therapy (not recorded which). The chain employs TRBV28 and TRBJ2-7, with 7 positions matching TRBD1. The CDR3 DNA reads as TGTGCAAGCAGTTCCTCCGACAGGGTCGGGGAGCAGTACTTA. This sequence encodes CASSSSDRVGEQYL.